This entry features one T cell receptor beta chain sequence. The antigen is unknown. These data are taken from a study of identical twins. The study, taken as a whole, reports: Not following the same donors, the study drew its conclusions from cross-sectional statistical analysis.

TCRdb fed the 5' RACE reads into MiXCR, producing one record per CDR3 protein. The table records around 300,000 distinct CDR3 sequences, approximately 8.5% of them present only once. The CDR3 has 14 residues. The V and J ends lost 4 bases and 0 bases respectively, with 9 bases between them. Germline V lookup: CDR1 DFQATT, CDR2 SNEGSKA (reference sequence). These data were likewise used in another study, on yellow fever vaccine responses in identical twins. That report adds: Reports say the vaccine T cell response in twins looked partly convergent and partly personalized.

Sequenced input: memory (CD45RO+) T cells sorted from blood. The sequence was collected from a woman aged 18-30 years in good health. The V and J genes are TRBV20-1 and TRBJ2-2; the D is unclear. In DNA, the CDR3 is TGCAGTGCTATCGGAAGGTCGAACACCGGGGAGCTGTTTTTT. As protein: CSAIGRSNTGELFF.